Given below is one TCR beta chain in context. The antigen remains unidentified. Between the trimmed V and J ends, which lost 2 bases and 13 bases, there was a span of 9 bases. CDR1 is SEHNR, CDR2 FQNEAQ, per germline (reference sequence). The CDR3 runs 11 residues. This record belongs to a study of T cell responses to AZD1222 COVID-19 vaccine. The table came from immunoSEQ multiplex PCR; TCRdb's copy has only in-frame clones and leaves some out. The sample yields roughly 100,000 clones, approximately 86% seen once. General observations from the study: Two doses of AZD1222 preceded a rise in Spike-specific TCR breadth and depth. Seropositive at baseline were only a handful of AZD1222 recipients. Researchers report vaccine-associated CD4 TCRs spanning spike, with dominance at 160-218 and 743-854.

This rearrangement joins TRBV7-9 to TRBJ2-1; D unresolved. The clonotype was recovered from an adult who received the MenACWY meningococcal vaccine as a control. The sample consisted of peripheral blood, taken 28 days after the second dose of the MenACWY control vaccine. The CDR3 region has the DNA TGTGCCAGCAGCTTACAGAGTGCCCAGTTCTTC. Its protein product is CASSLQSAQFF.